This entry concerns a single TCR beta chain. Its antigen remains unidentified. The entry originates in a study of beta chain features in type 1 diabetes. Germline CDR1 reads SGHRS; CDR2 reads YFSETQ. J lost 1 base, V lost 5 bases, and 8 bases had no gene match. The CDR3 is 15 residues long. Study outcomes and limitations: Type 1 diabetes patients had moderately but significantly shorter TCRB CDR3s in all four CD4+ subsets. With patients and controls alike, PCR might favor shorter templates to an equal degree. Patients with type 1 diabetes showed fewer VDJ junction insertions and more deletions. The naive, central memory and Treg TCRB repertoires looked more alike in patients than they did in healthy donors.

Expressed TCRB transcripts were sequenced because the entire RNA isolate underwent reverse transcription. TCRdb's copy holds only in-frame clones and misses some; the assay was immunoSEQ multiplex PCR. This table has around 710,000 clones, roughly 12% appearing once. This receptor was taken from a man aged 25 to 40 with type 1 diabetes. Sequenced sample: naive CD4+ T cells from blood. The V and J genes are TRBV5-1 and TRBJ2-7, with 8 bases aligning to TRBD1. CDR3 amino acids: CASSYRTGKSYEQYF. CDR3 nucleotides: TGCGCCAGCAGTTACCGGACAGGGAAGTCCTACGAGCAGTACTTC.